This T cell receptor (beta chain) was captured by sequencing in a study of shared clonotypes between healthy human individuals. Study results and caveats: In general, naive subsets displayed greater estimated richness than memory subsets did.

Comment on this clone: Its antigen is still unknown.

The CDR3 contains 12 residues. Germline values: CDR1 MDHEN, CDR2 SYDVKM. Trimming left V 1 base short and J 6 bases short, with 4 bases between. Method: immunoSEQ multiplex PCR; TCRdb's copy keeps in-frame clones and lacks some. The sample lists 2 million to 2.5 million clones; approximately 93% were seen once. The rearrangement uses TRBV28 and TRBJ2-1, with D unclear. This receptor was obtained from a man aged 18 to 35 in good health. Some clones in this sample may be carry-over from other donors' samples. The source material was naive CD4+ T cells from PBMCs. Subset reported: CD45RA+ positively selected. The CDR3 sequence is CASSLLPNEQFF. The CDR3 DNA is TGTGCCAGCAGTTTATTGCCCAATGAGCAGTTCTTC. Filled out from reference TRBV28 and TRBJ2-1, the complete variable domain reads DVKVTQSSRYLVKRTGEKVFLECVQDMDHENMFWYRQDPGLGLRLIYFSYDVKMKEKGDIPEGYSVSREKKERFSLILESASTNQTSMYLCASSLLPNEQFFGPGTRLTVL.